This T cell receptor (beta chain) was obtained from a study of early T cells in non-severe SARS-CoV-2 infection. The wider study: RNA in bulk from unsorted whole blood was sequenced, and chains were unpaired.

The library protocol tagged individual cDNA molecules with unique molecular identifiers. MiXCR, applied by TCRdb to the 5' RACE reads, yields one record per CDR3 protein. The sample shows roughly 80,000 distinct CDR3 sequences, around 10% of them seen only once. Trimming took 7 bases from V and 5 from J, leaving 17 bases between them. Germline CDR1 SQVTM, CDR2 ANQGSEA. The CDR3 has 13 amino acids. This clonotype occurred many times. This rearrangement joins TRBV29-1 to TRBJ1-2; D might be TRBD1 (5 bases). This TCR was sampled from an adult who was a healthcare worker with PCR-confirmed SARS-CoV-2 infection or an uninfected control (not recorded which). Here the sequenced sample was whole blood, taken at baseline. CDR3 protein: CSALLGHEYGYTF. In DNA form, the CDR3 reads TGCAGCGCCTTACTAGGACACGAGTATGGCTACACCTTC.